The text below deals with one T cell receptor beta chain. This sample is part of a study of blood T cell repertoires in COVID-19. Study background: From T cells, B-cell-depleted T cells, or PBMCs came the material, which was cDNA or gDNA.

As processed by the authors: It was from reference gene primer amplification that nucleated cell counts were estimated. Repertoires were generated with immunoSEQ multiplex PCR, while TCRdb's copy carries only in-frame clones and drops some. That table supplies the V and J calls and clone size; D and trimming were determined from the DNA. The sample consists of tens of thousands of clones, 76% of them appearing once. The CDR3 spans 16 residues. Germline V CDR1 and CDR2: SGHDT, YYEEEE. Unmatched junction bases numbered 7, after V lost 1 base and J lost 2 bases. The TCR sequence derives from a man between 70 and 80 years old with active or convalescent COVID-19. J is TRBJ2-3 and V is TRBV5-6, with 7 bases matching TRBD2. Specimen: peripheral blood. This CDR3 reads CASSLRTSPTTDTQYF. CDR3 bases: TGTGCCAGCAGCTTGAGGACTAGTCCGACCACAGATACGCAGTATTTT.